This is a list of T cell receptor beta chains from one sample in a study of blood T cell repertoires in COVID-19. Sequenced by immunoSEQ multiplex PCR; TCRdb stores in-frame clones only, minus some. Of about 200,000 clones in the sample, roughly nine tenths are singletons; the top ten hold roughly 0.78%. The sequencing sample was made of peripheral blood. The receptors shown here come from a woman aged 65 to 85 with acute or convalescent COVID-19. The CDR3 runs from the conserved cysteine through the conserved F or W. Fields, in order: clone size, V gene, D gene, J gene, CDR3 DNA, CDR3 protein. A D gene is named only where the DNA matches it firmly. For some rows the clone size is stated as once, few or many, or as a class when expanded; others skip it.

NA,TRBV18,NA,TRBJ2-7,TGTGCCAGCTCTTCTAGTTTCCACGAGCAGTACTTC,CASSSSFHEQYF
NA,TRBV6-5,TRBD2,TRBJ2-7,TGTGCCAGCAGTCTCCCCGGGGGGTACGAGCAGTACTTC,CASSLPGGYEQYF
NA,TRBV3-1/TRBV3-2,TRBD1,TRBJ1-5,TGTGCCAGCAGCCAAGTTCAGGGGGGACAGCCCCAGCATTTT,CASSQVQGGQPQHF
NA,TRBV3-1/TRBV3-2,NA,TRBJ1-1,TGTGCCAGCAGCCAAGCAGGGCGGAACACTGAAGCTTTCTTT,CASSQAGRNTEAFF
NA,TRBV27,NA,TRBJ2-7,TGTGCCAGCAGCAGGGGCGGAAGCTCCTACGAGCAGTACTTC,CASSRGGSSYEQYF
NA,TRBV25-1,TRBD2,TRBJ2-1,TGTGCCAGCAGTCCCGCCGGGGCTAGCGGGAGGGATGAGCAGTTCTTC,CASSPAGASGRDEQFF
NA,TRBV28,TRBD1,TRBJ2-7,TGTGCCAGCAGTTTGAGGGGGACAGGCCCCCTGGAGCAGTACTTC,CASSLRGTGPLEQYF
NA,TRBV5-5,NA,TRBJ2-7,TGTGCCAGCAGCTTCGGGTCCCTCATGGGTGGCGAGCAGTACTTC,CASSFGSLMGGEQYF
NA,TRBV24-1,TRBD2,TRBJ2-1,TGTGCCACCACGGACGGCGGGGCGGGAGAGAACAATGAGCAGTTCTTC,CATTDGGAGENNEQFF
NA,TRBV2,TRBD1,TRBJ1-1,TGTGCCAGCAAAAGGGGGACAGGGGGCACTGAAGCTTTCTTT,CASKRGTGGTEAFF
few,TRBV21-1,NA,TRBJ2-1,TGTGCCAGCAGCAAAGCGCGAGCGGGAGGGCCGGGGAGCTCCTACAATGAGCAGTTCTTC,CASSKARAGGPGSSYNEQFF
NA,TRBV28,TRBD2,TRBJ2-7,TGTGCCAGCAGTTTTCGGTCTAGCGGGAGGGGGGAGCAGTACTTC,CASSFRSSGRGEQYF
NA,TRBV28,NA,TRBJ2-4,TGTGCCAGCAGTTCAGGGAGGTGGGACATTCAGTACTTC,CASSSGRWDIQYF
NA,TRBV12-3/TRBV12-4,NA,TRBJ1-2,TGTGCCATCGATGACAGAACAGGCTATGGCTACACCTTC,CAIDDRTGYGYTF
NA,TRBV3-1/TRBV3-2,NA,TRBJ1-2,TGTGCCAGCAGCCAAGTCCTGCGGGGACCTTATGGCTACACCTTC,CASSQVLRGPYGYTF
NA,TRBV27,NA,TRBJ2-5,TGTGCCAGCAGTTTACCAGGTCAAGAGACCCAGTACTTC,CASSLPGQETQYF
NA,TRBV24-1,TRBD2,TRBJ2-1,TGTGCCAGTAGCGGGAGAAACCAAGAGCAGTTCTTC,CASSGRNQEQFF
NA,TRBV10-2,NA,TRBJ1-1,TGCGCCAGCAGTAGGGAGACCGTCCTGAACACTGAAGCTTTCTTT,CASSRETVLNTEAFF
NA,TRBV9,TRBD1,TRBJ2-3,TGTGCCAGCAGCCCAACCGGGACAGACACAGATACGCAGTATTTT,CASSPTGTDTDTQYF
NA,TRBV7-3,NA,TRBJ1-1,TGTGCCAGCAGCTTAGGGGCAGCCCCGAACACTGAAGCTTTCTTT,CASSLGAAPNTEAFF
few,TRBV28,NA,TRBJ2-5,TGTGCCAGCAGTTCCCCCCCTGTAGAGACCCAGTACTTC,CASSSPPVETQYF
once,TRBV7-9,NA,TRBJ2-7,TGTGCCAGCAGCTTAGGCGGGGTTGTGGCCTACGAGCAGTACTTC,CASSLGGVVAYEQYF
once,TRBV9,TRBD1,TRBJ2-2,TGTGCCAGCAGCGTAGAGGGACAGGGGTTCGGGGAGCTGTTTTTT,CASSVEGQGFGELFF
NA,TRBV3-1/TRBV3-2,NA,TRBJ2-7,TGTGCCAGCAGCCCTGGGCCTCAGGGTAGCTGGAACTTC,CASSPGPQGSWNF
NA,TRBV7-2,NA,TRBJ1-4,TGTGCCAGCAGCTTAGTTCGACTACAGGGTAATGAAAAACTGTTTTTT,CASSLVRLQGNEKLFF
NA,TRBV19,NA,TRBJ1-5,TGTGCCAGTAGTATCGACGGAGTAAATCAGCCCCAGCATTTT,CASSIDGVNQPQHF
NA,TRBV5-5,NA,TRBJ2-6,TGTGCCAGCAGCTTTGGAGCCCGCTCTGGGGCCAACGTCCTGACTTTC,CASSFGARSGANVLTF
NA,TRBV11-3,NA,TRBJ1-1,TGTGCCAGCAGCTTATGGGGGGGGCGAATGGGTGAAGCTTTCTTT,CASSLWGGRMGEAFF
NA,TRBV28,NA,TRBJ1-2,TGTGCCAGCAGTTTAACAGGGTCCTTTTCCAACTATGGCTACACCTTC,CASSLTGSFSNYGYTF
NA,TRBV19,TRBD1,TRBJ2-1,TGTGCCAGTAGTCCCCATACAGGGGGAAACTACAATGAGCAGTTCTTC,CASSPHTGGNYNEQFF
NA,TRBV11-2,NA,TRBJ1-2,TGTGCCAGCAGCGCCGACAGTGCCTTGGGCTACACCTTC,CASSADSALGYTF
NA,TRBV18,TRBD1,TRBJ2-3,TGTGCCAGCTCACTCGGACAGGGGACGAATACGCAGTATTTT,CASSLGQGTNTQYF
NA,TRBV6-5,NA,TRBJ1-1,TGTGCCAGCAGTTACGGGGGGAGACAGAACACTGAAGCTTTCTTT,CASSYGGRQNTEAFF
few,TRBV7-2,TRBD1,TRBJ1-5,TGTGCCAGCAGCTCCTCCGGGACAGGGGGCCTGAGGCAGCCCCAGCATTTT,CASSSSGTGGLRQPQHF
once,TRBV7-9,NA,TRBJ2-1,TGTGCCAGCAGCTTCGATCAGGGCGCGAATGAGCAGTTCTTC,CASSFDQGANEQFF
NA,TRBV4-2,NA,TRBJ1-3,TGTGCCAGCAGCCAGGCTCTACGGTCGGGTGGAAACACCATATATTTT,CASSQALRSGGNTIYF
NA,TRBV4-1,NA,TRBJ1-3,TGCGCCAGCAGCCGGGGGCAGCCCTCTGGAAACACCATATATTTT,CASSRGQPSGNTIYF
NA,TRBV19,TRBD1,TRBJ1-2,TGTGCCAGTAAAGCAGGGGGCGAAAGGGGAGTAGCCCCCTATGGCTACACCTTC,CASKAGGERGVAPYGYTF
NA,TRBV7-8,NA,TRBJ1-1,TGTGCCAGCAGCCGAAACCCGGACAGACTGAACACTGAAGCTTTCTTT,CASSRNPDRLNTEAFF
NA,TRBV18,NA,TRBJ1-1,TGTGCCAGCTCGACAAGTAAGGTTACTGAAGCTTTCTTT,CASSTSKVTEAFF
NA,TRBV4-1,NA,TRBJ2-1,TGCGCCAGCAGCCAAGTTTCCAACAATGAGCAGTTCTTC,CASSQVSNNEQFF
NA,TRBV6-5,NA,TRBJ2-6,TGTGCCAGCAGTTACGAACAGTCCTCTGGGGCCAACGTCCTGACTTTC,CASSYEQSSGANVLTF
NA,TRBV28,NA,TRBJ1-5,TGTGCCAGCAGTTTCGGACTGTCTCGGATAATCGAGCCCCAGCATTTT,CASSFGLSRIIEPQHF
NA,TRBV7-8,NA,TRBJ1-3,TGTGCCAGCAGCCCCGGGACTTCTGGAAACACCATATATTTT,CASSPGTSGNTIYF
NA,TRBV14,TRBD1,TRBJ2-5,TGTGCCAGCAGCCTTACTGGACAGGGTCATAGAGAGACCCAGTACTTC,CASSLTGQGHRETQYF
few,TRBV12-3/TRBV12-4,TRBD1,TRBJ2-7,TGTGCCAGCAGTTTGGACAGGCAATACGAGCAGTACTTC,CASSLDRQYEQYF
NA,TRBV10-1,NA,TRBJ1-1,TGCGCCAGCAGAGACATCACCCTAATGAACACTGAAGCTTTCTTT,CASRDITLMNTEAFF
few,TRBV19,TRBD1,TRBJ2-7,TGTGCCAGTACCTCCGGGACAGGTACGTCCTACGAGCAGTACTTC,CASTSGTGTSYEQYF
NA,TRBV2,TRBD1,TRBJ2-1,TGTGCCAGCCTACGGGACAGGGCCTCCCCTGCCAATGAGCAGTTCTTC,CASLRDRASPANEQFF